The rows below give T cell receptor beta chains drawn from one sample of a study of T cell repertoires in cytomegalovirus infection. One entry per CDR3 protein, called by TCRdb with MiXCR from the reads. Of 900,000 to 950,000 distinct CDR3 sequences listed, more than 25% are singletons. These receptors are not linked to any known antigen. Sequencing used cultured CD8+ T cells from PBMCs, obtained from culture after CMV antigen stimulation. Receptor source: a human donor in good health (CMV status not recorded). Some clones in this sample may be carry-over from other donors' samples. Both conserved end residues are part of each CDR3. Clone sizes are given selectively: once, few, many, or a class where the clone is expanded.

15	TRBV12-3/TRBV12-4	NA	CASSLKDYTYNEQFF
14	TRBV7-8	NA	CASSLTGGGNEQYF
14	TRBV12-5	few	CASGLKQGGYEQYF
15	TRBV12-3/TRBV12-4	NA	CASSLIAGGGNEQFF
15	TRBV28	NA	CASSAETGLNSPLHF
18	TRBV27	NA	CASSWTGGRILTRDEQYF
14	TRBV15	NA	CATSRESRGQTQYF
15	TRBV15	NA	CATSRDRRGIGGYTF
13	TRBV6-1	few	CASSPPRDNEQFF
16	TRBV19	NA	CASTWGGGTENYGYTF
16	TRBV28	NA	CASSDEGLGANYGYTF
16	TRBV19	NA	CASSIRGGVNTGELFF
15	TRBV12-5	NA	CASGPHGQGADTQYF
11	TRBV4-2	NA	CASSQVGGYTF
12	TRBV7-6	NA	CASSYIGTEAFF
15	TRBV6-1	many	CASSEAVDSYNEQFF
14	TRBV27	NA	CASSLGGPSAEAFF
16	TRBV7-6	NA	CASSLVSSDSTDTQYF
10	TRBV19	NA	CGSSGYGYTF
14	TRBV15	NA	CATSRSGGAETQYF
13	TRBV12-3/TRBV12-4	many	CASRDGSITEAFF
15	TRBV4-1	NA	CASSFAGRTTDTQYF
12	TRBV12-5	few	CASGLGGGELFF
14	TRBV19	NA	CASSTGRYTDTQYF
16	TRBV27	NA	CAGSPSSGGPLNEQFF
14	TRBV7-9	NA	CASSSRREGETQYF
14	TRBV13	NA	CASSPRGFANVLTF
14	TRBV27	few	CASSLYPHNQPQHF
13	TRBV4-1	few	CASSHLGNTEAFF
16	TRBV4-1	few	CASSQLPGTGNTEAFF
14	TRBV6-5	NA	CASGIGTPNQPQHF
16	TRBV7-2	many	CASTGWLAGSQETQYF
16	TRBV29-1	NA	CSVDREAGDNQETQYF
15	TRBV6-2/TRBV6-3	NA	CASSYSWRSQETQYF
23	TRBV7-9	NA	CASSLSRPSEDRGRWAGANVLTF
15	TRBV7-9	few	CASSIRQGKQETQYF
20	TRBV11-2	many	CASSLRDISGGITLDNEQFF
16	TRBV7-2	NA	CASSLDWMGSYNEQFF
14	TRBV6-2/TRBV6-3	few	CASSYVGQGPIQYF
14	TRBV7-2	many	CASSAAGEYTEAFF
15	TRBV20-1	NA	CSARDLWGFADTQYF
18	TRBV12-3/TRBV12-4	few	CASSLKRPSAMRWETQYF
16	TRBV20-1	many	CSAPAKGGGLQETQYF
17	TRBV27	NA	CASSSVLGGRKPYEQYF
13	TRBV6-6	NA	CASSYLRFNEQFF